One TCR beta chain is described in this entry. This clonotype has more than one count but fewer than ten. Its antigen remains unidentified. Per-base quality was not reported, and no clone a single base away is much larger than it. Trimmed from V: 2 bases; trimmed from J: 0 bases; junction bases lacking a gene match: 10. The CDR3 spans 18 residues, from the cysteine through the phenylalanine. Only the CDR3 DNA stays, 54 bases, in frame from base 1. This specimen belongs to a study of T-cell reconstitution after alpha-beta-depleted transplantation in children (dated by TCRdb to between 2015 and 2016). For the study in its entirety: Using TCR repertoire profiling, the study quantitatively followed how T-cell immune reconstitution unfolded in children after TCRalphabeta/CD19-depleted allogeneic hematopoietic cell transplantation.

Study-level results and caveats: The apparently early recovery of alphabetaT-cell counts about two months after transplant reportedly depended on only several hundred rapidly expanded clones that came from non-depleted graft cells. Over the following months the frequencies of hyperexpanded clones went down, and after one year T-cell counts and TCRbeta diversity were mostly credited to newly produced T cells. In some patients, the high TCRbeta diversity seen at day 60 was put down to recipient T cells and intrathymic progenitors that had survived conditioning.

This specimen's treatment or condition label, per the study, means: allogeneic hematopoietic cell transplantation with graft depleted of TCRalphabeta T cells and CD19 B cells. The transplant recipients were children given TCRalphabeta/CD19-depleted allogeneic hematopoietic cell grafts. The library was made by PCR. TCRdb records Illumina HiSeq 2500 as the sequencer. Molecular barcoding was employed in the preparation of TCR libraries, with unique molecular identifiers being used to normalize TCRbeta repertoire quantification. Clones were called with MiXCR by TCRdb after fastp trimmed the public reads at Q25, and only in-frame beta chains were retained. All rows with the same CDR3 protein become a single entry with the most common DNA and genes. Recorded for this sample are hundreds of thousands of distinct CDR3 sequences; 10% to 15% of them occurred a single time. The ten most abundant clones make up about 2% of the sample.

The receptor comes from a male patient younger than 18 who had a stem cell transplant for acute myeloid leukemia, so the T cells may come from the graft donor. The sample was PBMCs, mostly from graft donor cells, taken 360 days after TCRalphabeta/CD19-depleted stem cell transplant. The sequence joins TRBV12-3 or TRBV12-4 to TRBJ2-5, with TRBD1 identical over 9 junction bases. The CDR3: CASSLWGTGGAYQETQYF. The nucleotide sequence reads TGTGCCAGCAGTTTATGGGGCACAGGGGGCGCGTACCAAGAGACCCAGTACTTC.